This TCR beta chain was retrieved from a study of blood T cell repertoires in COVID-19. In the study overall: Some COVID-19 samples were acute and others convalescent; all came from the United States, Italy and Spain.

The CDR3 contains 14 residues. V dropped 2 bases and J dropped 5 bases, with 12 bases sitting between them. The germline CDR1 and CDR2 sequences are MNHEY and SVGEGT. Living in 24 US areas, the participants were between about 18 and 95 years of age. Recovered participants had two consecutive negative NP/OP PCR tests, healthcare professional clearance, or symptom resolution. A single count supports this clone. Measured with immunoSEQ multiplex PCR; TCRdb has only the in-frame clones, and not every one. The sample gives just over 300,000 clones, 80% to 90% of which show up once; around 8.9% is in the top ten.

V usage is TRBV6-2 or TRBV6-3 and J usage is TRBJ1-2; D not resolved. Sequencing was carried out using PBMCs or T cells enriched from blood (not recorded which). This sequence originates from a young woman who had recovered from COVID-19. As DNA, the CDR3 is TGTGCCAGCAGTTACGGCCGACACGGTTATGGCTACACCTTC. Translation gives CASSYGRHGYGYTF.